This T cell receptor beta chain is from a study of blood T cell repertoires in COVID-19. In the study overall: The analysed material was cDNA or gDNA that came from T cells, B-cell-depleted T cells, or PBMCs.

Some clones are missing from TCRdb's copy, which holds only in-frame ones; the method was immunoSEQ multiplex PCR. The sample lists around 120,000 clones, 85% to 90% occurring once. This clone has just a few counts. The CDR3 has 15 amino acids. V gave up 4 bases and J gave up 10 bases, with 17 bases separating them. Germline CDR1 SNHLY, CDR2 FYNNEI. This TCR was recovered from a middle-aged man with acute or convalescent COVID-19. The V and J genes are TRBV2 and TRBJ1-6; D gene unclear. The sample taken for sequencing was peripheral blood. The CDR3 is CASSVESGGVSPLHF. The CDR3 region has the DNA TGTGCCAGCAGTGTGGAGAGTGGCGGTGTGTCACCCCTCCACTTT.